These 27 T cell receptor beta chains were sequenced from one sample in a study of cytomegalovirus exposure and HLA in healthy donors. The table came from immunoSEQ multiplex PCR; TCRdb's copy has only in-frame clones and leaves some out. This table has roughly 300,000 clones, about nine tenths appearing once. Sequencing used PBMCs. The receptors here all came from a woman aged 30 to 39 in good health and CMV-seropositive.

The chain uses TRBV30 and TRBJ2-3, with D possibly being TRBD2 (6 bases). CDR3 length: 14 amino acids. CDR1 and CDR2 (germline): GTSNPN, SVGIG (reference sequence). The ends were cut back, 1 base at V and 4 bases at J, with 12 bases in the middle. CDR3 amino acids: CAWSGHGGSDTQYF. The CDR3 DNA reads TGTGCCTGGAGTGGGCACGGGGGATCAGATACGCAGTATTTT.

The chain links TRBV4-3 to TRBJ2-5; D perhaps matches TRBD2 (6 bases). Germline assignment: CDR1 LGHNA and CDR2 YSLEER. Trimming removed 3 bases from V and 4 bases from J, with 12 bases in between. CDR3 size: 14 residues. CDR3 nucleotide sequence: TGCGCCAGCAGCCACGGAGGGCCGGGAGAGACCCAGTACTTC. Protein: CASSHGGPGETQYF.

The chain carries TRBV29-1 and TRBJ2-5; 9 bases map to TRBD2. Germline CDR1 reads SQVTM; CDR2 reads ANQGSEA. This CDR3 is built from 14 residues. Trimming cost V 3 bases and J 2 bases; bases outside gene matches: 4. The CDR3 DNA is TGCAGCGTTGACCGACTAGCGGAGCAAGAGACCCAGTACTTC. It codes for CSVDRLAEQETQYF.

The sample holds one count of this clone. J is TRBJ2-1 and V is TRBV6-1; the D gene is possibly TRBD2 (6 bases). This CDR3 has 14 residues. The germline V gene has CDR1 MNHNS and CDR2 SASEGT. V lost 4 bases and J 7 bases, leaving 14 bases between the germline ends. The CDR3 spells CASSAQDYWNEQFF. The CDR3 DNA sequence: TGTGCCAGCAGTGCCCAGGACTACTGGAATGAGCAGTTCTTC.

The rearrangement joins TRBV15 to TRBJ1-2; a weak D match, TRBD1 (6 bases). Trimming removed 5 bases at V and 8 bases at J, with 15 bases between. The CDR3 extends over 13 amino acids. From germline, CDR1 is LNHNV and CDR2 YYDKDF (reference sequence). In DNA, the CDR3 is TGTGCCACCAGCGGGGGGGCGATGGGCGGCTACACCTTC. Its protein product is CATSGGAMGGYTF.

The chain recombines TRBV13 with TRBJ2-1; D possibly corresponds to TRBD1 (5 bases). Germline V gives CDR1 PRHDT, CDR2 FYEKMQ (reference sequence). The CDR3 has 14 amino acids. Trimming took 7 bases from V and 9 from J, leaving 19 bases between them. The CDR3 DNA is TGTGCCAGCACCCTGGCCCAGGGAAGGGGTGAGCAGTTCTTC. Translation gives CASTLAQGRGEQFF.

CDR3 region: CATSRGTSGAYEQYF. Written as DNA, the CDR3 is TGTGCCACCAGCAGAGGTACTAGCGGAGCCTACGAGCAGTACTTC. The chain joins TRBV15 to TRBJ2-7; 8 nucleotides match TRBD2. There are 15 residues in the CDR3. The V and J ends lost 1 base and 2 bases, in that order; junction bases with no gene match: 4. Germline V lookup: CDR1 LNHNV, CDR2 YYDKDF (reference sequence).

The chain joins TRBV11-1 to TRBJ2-1; 8 bases match TRBD2. V was clipped by 3 bases and J by 2 bases; unmatched bases: 6. The CDR3 has 16 residues. Germline values: CDR1 SGHAT, CDR2 FQDESV (reference sequence). This chain's CDR3 is CASSFPGLGTYNEQFF. The DNA for the CDR3 is TGTGCCAGCAGCTTTCCGGGACTAGGGACCTACAATGAGCAGTTCTTC. The whole variable domain, filled in from reference TRBV11-1 and TRBJ2-1, reads EAEVAQSPRYKITEKSQAVAFWCDPISGHATLYWYRQILGQGPELLVQFQDESVVDDSQLPKDRFSAERLKGVDSTLKIQPAELGDSAMYLCASSFPGLGTYNEQFFGPGTRLTVL.

CDR3 DNA: TGTGCCAGCAGTTTTTCGGACAGGACTAACTATGGCTACACCTTC. This translates into CASSFSDRTNYGYTF. The chain uses TRBV28 and TRBJ1-2; 7 nucleotides align to TRBD1. V trimming: 3 bases; J trimming: 0 bases; junction bases outside the gene matches: 4. CDR1 MDHEN and CDR2 SYDVKM come from the germline V gene. The CDR3 is 15 amino acids.

As to this clone: The same CDR3 arises from other DNA sequences in this sample as well. This chain joins TRBV6-5 and TRBJ1-3; TRBD1 is a possible D gene (5 bases). The V and J ends lost 2 bases and 3 bases respectively, with 11 bases between them. Germline V gene sequence: CDR1 MNHEY, CDR2 SVGAGI. This CDR3 spans 15 amino acids. The CDR3 DNA follows: TGTGCCAGCAGTTACGGGCAGGGTGGTGGAAACACCATATATTTT. Translating it yields CASSYGQGGGNTIYF.

A single count supports this clone. The chain has TRBV28 and TRBJ2-1; 10 nucleotides line up with TRBD1. Trimming took 6 bases from V and 8 from J; bases not matched to a gene: 13. The germline V gene encodes CDR1 MDHEN and CDR2 SYDVKM. The CDR3 runs to 16 residues. The CDR3: CASSQSGTGVVHEQFF. In DNA, the CDR3 is TGTGCCAGCAGCCAATCCGGGACAGGGGTTGTTCATGAGCAGTTCTTC. Full variable domain (remainder filled in from reference TRBV28 and TRBJ2-1): DVKVTQSSRYLVKRTGEKVFLECVQDMDHENMFWYRQDPGLGLRLIYFSYDVKMKEKGDIPEGYSVSREKKERFSLILESASTNQTSMYLCASSQSGTGVVHEQFFGPGTRLTVL.

The chain employs TRBV2 and TRBJ2-3; D is unclear. The CDR3 is made up of 15 amino acids. Germline V gives CDR1 SNHLY, CDR2 FYNNEI. V gave up 2 bases and J gave up 1 base, with 10 bases separating them. In DNA, the CDR3 is TGTGCCAGCAGTGAAACCCTCGTGGGCACAGATACGCAGTATTTT. Translating gives CASSETLVGTDTQYF.

This chain uses TRBV6-6 with TRBJ2-7, with 7 bases lining up with TRBD2. Germline values: CDR1 MNHNY, CDR2 SVGAGI (reference sequence). After removal of 6 bases from V and 4 bases from J, the junction contained 6 bases not matched to a gene. The CDR3 has 13 amino acids. The CDR3 DNA is TGTGCCAGCAGATGGGGGGGGGTATACGAGCAGTACTTC. It is translated as CASRWGGVYEQYF.

The chain uses TRBV5-1 and TRBJ2-6; D not resolved. Germline V gene lookup returns CDR1 SGHRS and CDR2 YFSETQ. The V end was cut by 2 bases, the J end by 8 bases, with 8 bases between. The CDR3 totals 13 residues. The DNA for the CDR3 is TGCGCCAGCAGCTTAAGGGTAACCAACGTCCTGACTTTC. Protein product: CASSLRVTNVLTF.

In its sample, this clone was seen once. Germline is not matched at one junction end, which may reflect a read error. The chain links TRBV27 to TRBJ2-7, with 9 bases aligning to TRBD1. Germline V gives CDR1 MNHEY, CDR2 SMNVEV (reference sequence). This CDR3 has 15 residues. The DNA for the CDR3 is TGTGCCAGCAGTCTATCCGGGACAGGGCGTTACGAGCAGTACTTC. Its translation: CASSLSGTGRYEQYF.

The chain is built from TRBV30 and TRBJ1-4; possible D gene TRBD1, 6 bases. Germline loops: CDR1 GTSNPN, CDR2 SVGIG (reference sequence). This CDR3 has 12 amino acids. Trimming took off 7 bases at V and 3 bases at J, with 9 bases between the two ends. The CDR3 loop is CALQGANEKLFF. The CDR3, as DNA: TGTGCCTTACAGGGTGCTAATGAAAAACTGTTTTTT.

The CDR3 is CASRRTGAIEQYF. CDR3 in DNA: TGTGCCAGCAGACGTACAGGGGCGATCGAGCAGTACTTC. The chain employs TRBV27 and TRBJ2-7; the match to TRBD1 covers 7 bases. The V segment lost 6 bases and the J segment 6 bases; nucleotides outside the gene matches: 8. CDR3 length equals 13 residues. The germline V gene encodes CDR1 MNHEY and CDR2 SMNVEV (reference sequence).

The chain uses TRBV7-7 and TRBJ1-3; D gene ambiguous. The CDR3 contains 11 residues. Germline V gives CDR1 SSHAT, CDR2 FNYEAQ (reference sequence). V was cut by 4 bases and J by 2 bases, with 0 bases left in between. CDR3 region: CASSSGNTIYF. DNA for the CDR3: TGTGCCAGCAGCTCTGGAAACACCATATATTTT.

The chain uses TRBV7-3 and TRBJ2-1; 8 nucleotides line up with TRBD2. V was clipped by 5 bases and J by 0 bases; unmatched bases: 3. Germline values: CDR1 SGHTA, CDR2 FQGTGA. The CDR3 has 15 amino acids. The CDR3 loop is CASSLGTSSYNEQFF. CDR3 in DNA: TGTGCCAGCAGCCTCGGGACTAGCTCCTACAATGAGCAGTTCTTC.

The V gene is TRBV5-1, the J gene TRBJ2-3, with 14 bases that match TRBD2. The CDR3 is 16 amino acids. The germline V gene encodes CDR1 SGHRS and CDR2 YFSETQ. Trimming removed 4 bases from V and 5 bases from J; junction bases left unmatched: 6. CDR3 in amino acids: CASSVGTSGSQDTQYF. In nucleotides, the CDR3 is TGCGCCAGCAGCGTTGGGACTAGCGGGAGTCAAGATACGCAGTATTTT.

The V call is TRBV10-3, the J call TRBJ2-1, with a tentative D call TRBD2 (6 bases). The length of the CDR3 is 13 residues. V was shortened by 11 bases and J by 2 bases, with 13 bases between the two germline ends. Looked up from germline, CDR1 is ENHRY and CDR2 is SYGVKD. The CDR3 DNA reads TGTGCCCACTCGGGGGTGCCCTACAATGAGCAGTTCTTC. Its protein is CAHSGVPYNEQFF.

V is TRBV7-3 and J is TRBJ2-1; 7 bases are a match to TRBD2. Germline V gene data show CDR1 as SGHTA and CDR2 as FQGTGA. The CDR3 runs 17 residues. Losses at the gene ends were 1 base for V and 6 bases for J; bases not matched to a gene: 12. The CDR3 sequence is CASSLRESGAGFNEQFF. As DNA, the CDR3 is TGTGCCAGCAGCTTAAGGGAGAGCGGGGCCGGTTTCAATGAGCAGTTCTTC.

A remark on this clone: Other DNA sequences of this sample code for an identical CDR3. V gene TRBV5-1 combines with J gene TRBJ2-7; D ambiguous. This CDR3 contains 12 residues. Germline CDR1 SGHRS, CDR2 YFSETQ. V lost 0 bases and J 2 bases, leaving 3 bases between the germline ends. The CDR3 coding sequence is TGCGCCAGCAGCTTGGGGGCCTACGAGCAGTACTTC. Translating it yields CASSLGAYEQYF. The full variable domain, in which reference TRBV5-1 and TRBJ2-7 provide the parts outside the CDR3, is KAGVTQTPRYLIKTRGQQVTLSCSPISGHRSVSWYQQTPGQGLQFLFEYFSETQRNKGNFPGRFSGRQFSNSRSEMNVSTLELGDSALYLCASSLGAYEQYFGPGTRLTVT.

This clone was seen a single time. The CDR3 nucleotides are TGTGCCAGCAGCCTCGGGACGACTCAGGAGACCCAGTACTTC. Translated: CASSLGTTQETQYF. The chain combines TRBV7-6 with TRBJ2-5; D possibly matches TRBD1 or TRBD2 (5 bases each). This CDR3 has 14 residues. Germline loops: CDR1 SGHVS, CDR2 FNYEAQ. Trimming removed 5 bases from V and 5 bases from J, with 15 bases in between.

The gene calls are TRBV6-1 and TRBJ2-1, with 7 bases identical to TRBD1. V shed 6 bases and J 3 bases; nucleotides not matched to a gene: 8. The CDR3 is made up of 15 amino acids. Germline CDR1 and CDR2: MNHNS and SASEGT. CDR3 in amino acids: CASSLTGAVYNEQFF. CDR3 DNA sequence: TGTGCCAGCAGCCTTACAGGGGCCGTCTACAATGAGCAGTTCTTC.

This clone was detected only once. The V and J genes are TRBV6-1 and TRBJ1-1, with D uncertain. CDR3 size: 15 residues. V lost 2 bases and J 1 base, leaving 11 bases between the germline ends. CDR1 is MNHNS and CDR2 is SASEGT in the germline V gene. The DNA for the CDR3 is TGTGCCAGCAGTGAAAAGGAGGAGGCGAACACTGAAGCTTTCTTT. Its protein is CASSEKEEANTEAFF.

The genes are TRBV27 and TRBJ2-3, with 8 bases fitting TRBD2. The germline V gene encodes CDR1 MNHEY and CDR2 SMNVEV (reference sequence). The CDR3 loop spans 15 amino acids. The ends lost 9 bases at V and 5 bases at J; junction bases unmatched: 13. Here the CDR3 DNA reads TGTGCCAGTTCTAGAGGTCGAGCGGGAGAAGATACGCAGTATTTT. Its protein product is CASSRGRAGEDTQYF.